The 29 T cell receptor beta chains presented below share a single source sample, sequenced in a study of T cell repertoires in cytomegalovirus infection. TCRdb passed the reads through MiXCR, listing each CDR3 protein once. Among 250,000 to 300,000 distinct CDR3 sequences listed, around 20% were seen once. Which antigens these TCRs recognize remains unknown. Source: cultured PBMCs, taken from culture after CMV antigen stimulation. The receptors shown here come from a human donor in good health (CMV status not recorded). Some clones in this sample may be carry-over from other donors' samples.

Written as DNA, the CDR3 is TGCAGCGTTGAACTGGGCGGGAGTAGCAACGAGCAGTACTTC. Translated: CSVELGGSSNEQYF. The rearrangement joins TRBV29-1 to TRBJ2-7; 7 nucleotides match TRBD2. J was trimmed by 5 bases and V by 2 bases; bases with no gene match: 9. Germline V gene sequence: CDR1 SQVTM, CDR2 ANQGSEA. This CDR3 is 14 amino acids long.

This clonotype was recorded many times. CDR3 sequence (DNA): TGTGCCAGCAGTTACACTGGGCCCTTTGCCGGGCAGTTCTTC. This codes for CASSYTGPFAGQFF. This chain connects TRBV6-2 or TRBV6-3 to TRBJ2-1, with D uncertain. Germline CDR1 MNHEY, CDR2 SVGEGT. The germline V and J ends were trimmed by 2 bases and 12 bases, with 17 bases remaining between them. The CDR3 is made up of 14 amino acids.

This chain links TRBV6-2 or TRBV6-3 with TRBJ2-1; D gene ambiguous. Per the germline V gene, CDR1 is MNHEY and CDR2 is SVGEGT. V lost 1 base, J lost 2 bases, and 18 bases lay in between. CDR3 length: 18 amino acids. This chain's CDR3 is CASSYFPRQAGTYNEQFF. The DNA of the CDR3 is TGTGCCAGCAGTTACTTCCCCCGTCAAGCTGGGACCTACAATGAGCAGTTCTTC.

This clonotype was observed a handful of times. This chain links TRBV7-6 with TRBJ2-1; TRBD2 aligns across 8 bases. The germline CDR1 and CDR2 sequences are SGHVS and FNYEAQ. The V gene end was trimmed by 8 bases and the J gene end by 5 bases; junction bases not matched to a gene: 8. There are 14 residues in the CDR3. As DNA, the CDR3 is TGTGCCAGCGATCAGCTAGCGGGCAACAATGAGCAGTTCTTC. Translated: CASDQLAGNNEQFF.

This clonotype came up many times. The CDR3 bases are TGTGCCAGCAGCTTCTTTAGGTCTTATCAAGATACGCAGTATTTT. Protein: CASSFFRSYQDTQYF. The chain recombines TRBV7-2 with TRBJ2-3; D call uncertain. The CDR3 totals 15 residues. Germline V gene data show CDR1 as SGHTA and CDR2 as FQGNSA. V lost 3 bases and J 5 bases, leaving 15 bases between the germline ends.

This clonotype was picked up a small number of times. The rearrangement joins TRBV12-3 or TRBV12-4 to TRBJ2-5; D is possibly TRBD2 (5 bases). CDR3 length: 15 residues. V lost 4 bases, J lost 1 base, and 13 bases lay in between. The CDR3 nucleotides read TGTGCCAGCAGTTCGGAGGCAGTAAGCCAAGAGACCCAGTACTTC. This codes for CASSSEAVSQETQYF.

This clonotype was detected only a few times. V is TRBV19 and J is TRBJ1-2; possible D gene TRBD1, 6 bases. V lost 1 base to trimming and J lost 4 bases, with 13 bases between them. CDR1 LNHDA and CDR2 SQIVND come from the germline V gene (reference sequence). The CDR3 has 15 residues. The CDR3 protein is CASSIVGAGGYGYTF. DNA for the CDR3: TGTGCCAGTAGTATAGTGGGGGCTGGAGGCTATGGCTACACCTTC. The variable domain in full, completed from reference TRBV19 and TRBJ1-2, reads DGGITQSPKYLFRKEGQNVTLSCEQNLNHDAMYWYRQDPGQGLRLIYYSQIVNDFQKGDIAEGYSVSREKKESFPLTVTSAQKNPTAFYLCASSIVGAGGYGYTFGSGTRLTVV.

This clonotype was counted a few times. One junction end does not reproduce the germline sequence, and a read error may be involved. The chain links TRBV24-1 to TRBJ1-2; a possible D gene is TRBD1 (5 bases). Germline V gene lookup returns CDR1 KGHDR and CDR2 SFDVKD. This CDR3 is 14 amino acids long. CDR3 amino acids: CATSGSGTGYVYTF. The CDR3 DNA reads TGTGCCACCAGTGGTTCCGGGACGGGGTATGTCTACACCTTC.

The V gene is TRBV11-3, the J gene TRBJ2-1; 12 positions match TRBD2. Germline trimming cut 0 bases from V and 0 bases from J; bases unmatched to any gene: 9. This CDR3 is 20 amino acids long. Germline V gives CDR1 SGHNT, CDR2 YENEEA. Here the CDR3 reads CASSLEGLAGGPSSYNEQFF. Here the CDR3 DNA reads TGTGCCAGCAGCTTAGAGGGCCTAGCGGGAGGGCCGAGCTCCTACAATGAGCAGTTCTTC.

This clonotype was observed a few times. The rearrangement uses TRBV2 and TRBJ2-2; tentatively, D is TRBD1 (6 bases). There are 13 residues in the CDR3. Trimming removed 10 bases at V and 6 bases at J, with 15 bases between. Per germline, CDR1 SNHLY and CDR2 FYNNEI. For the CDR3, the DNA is TGTGCCACAAGACAGGAGCCGGCCGGGGAGCTGTTTTTT. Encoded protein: CATRQEPAGELFF. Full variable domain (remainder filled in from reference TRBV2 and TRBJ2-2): EPEVTQTPSHQVTQMGQEVILRCVPISNHLYFYWYRQILGQKVEFLVSFYNNEISEKSEIFDDQFSVERPDGSNFTLKIRSTKLEDSAMYFCATRQEPAGELFFGEGSRLTVL.

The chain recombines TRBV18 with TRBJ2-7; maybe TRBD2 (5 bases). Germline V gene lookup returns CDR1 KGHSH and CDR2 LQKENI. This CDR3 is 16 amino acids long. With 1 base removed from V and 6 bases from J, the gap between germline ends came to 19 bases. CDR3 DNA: TGTGCCAGCTCACCACTCGATGGAGGATTAACGGGCGAGCAGTACGTC. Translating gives CASSPLDGGLTGEQYV.

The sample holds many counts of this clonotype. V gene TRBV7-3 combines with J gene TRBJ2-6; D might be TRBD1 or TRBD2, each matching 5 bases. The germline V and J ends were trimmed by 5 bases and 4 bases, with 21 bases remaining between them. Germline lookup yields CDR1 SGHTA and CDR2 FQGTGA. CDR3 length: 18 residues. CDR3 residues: CASSPQGVGVGGANVLTF. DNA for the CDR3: TGTGCCAGCAGCCCCCAAGGGGTCGGGGTTGGAGGGGCCAACGTCCTGACTTTC.

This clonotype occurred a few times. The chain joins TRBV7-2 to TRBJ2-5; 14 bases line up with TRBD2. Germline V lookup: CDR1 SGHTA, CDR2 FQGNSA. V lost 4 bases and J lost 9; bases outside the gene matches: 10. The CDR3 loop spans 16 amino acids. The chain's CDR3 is CASSSQGTSGRQAQYF. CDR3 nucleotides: TGTGCCAGCAGCTCCCAAGGGACTAGCGGGAGACAGGCCCAGTACTTC.

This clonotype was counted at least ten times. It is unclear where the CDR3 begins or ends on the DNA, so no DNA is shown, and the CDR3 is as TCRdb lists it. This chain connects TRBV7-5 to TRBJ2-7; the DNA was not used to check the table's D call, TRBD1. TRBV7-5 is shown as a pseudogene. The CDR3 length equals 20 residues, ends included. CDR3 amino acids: CISVPEASPWGSLDFDGQYF.

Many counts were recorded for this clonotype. The CDR3 DNA reads as TGTGCCAGCAGGAGACCGGGACAGGGGGCTAATGAGCAGTTCTTC. Encoded protein: CASRRPGQGANEQFF. The chain couples TRBV7-9 to TRBJ2-1, with 12 bases aligning to TRBD1. Germline V gene data show CDR1 as SEHNR and CDR2 as FQNEAQ (reference sequence). Trimming cost V 6 bases and J 7 bases; bases outside gene matches: 7. This CDR3 has 15 residues.

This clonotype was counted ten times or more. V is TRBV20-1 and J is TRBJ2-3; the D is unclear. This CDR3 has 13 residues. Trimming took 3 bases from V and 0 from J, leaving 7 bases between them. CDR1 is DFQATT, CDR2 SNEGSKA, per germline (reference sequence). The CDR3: CSASYFSTDTQYF. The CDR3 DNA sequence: TGCAGTGCTAGCTACTTTAGCACAGATACGCAGTATTTT.

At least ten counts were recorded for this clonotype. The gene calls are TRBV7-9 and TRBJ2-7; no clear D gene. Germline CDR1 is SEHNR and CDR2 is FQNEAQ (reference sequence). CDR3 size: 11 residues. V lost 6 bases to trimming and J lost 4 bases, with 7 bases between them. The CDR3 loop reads CASRAGYEQYF. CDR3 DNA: TGTGCCAGCAGGGCAGGATACGAGCAGTACTTC.

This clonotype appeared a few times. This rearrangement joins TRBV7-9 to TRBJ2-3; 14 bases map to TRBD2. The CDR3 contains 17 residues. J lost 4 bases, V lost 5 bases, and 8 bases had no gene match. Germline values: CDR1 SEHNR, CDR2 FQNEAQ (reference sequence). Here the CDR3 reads CASSLGLAGVRADTQYF. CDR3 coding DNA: TGTGCCAGCAGCCTGGGACTAGCGGGAGTGCGGGCAGATACGCAGTATTTT.

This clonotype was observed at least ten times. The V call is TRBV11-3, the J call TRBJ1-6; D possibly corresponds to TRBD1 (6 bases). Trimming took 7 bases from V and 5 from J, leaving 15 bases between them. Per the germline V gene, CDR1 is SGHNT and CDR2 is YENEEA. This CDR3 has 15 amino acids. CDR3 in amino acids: CASTLSGTNNSPLHF. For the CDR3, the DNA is TGTGCCAGCACCCTTAGTGGGACAAATAATTCACCCCTCCACTTT.

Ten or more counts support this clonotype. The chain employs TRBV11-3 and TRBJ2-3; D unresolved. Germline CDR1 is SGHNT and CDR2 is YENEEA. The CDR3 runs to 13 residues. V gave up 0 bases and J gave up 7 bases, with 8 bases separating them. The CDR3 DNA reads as TGTGCCAGCAGCTTAGATATGCTGTATACGCAGTATTTT. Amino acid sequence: CASSLDMLYTQYF.

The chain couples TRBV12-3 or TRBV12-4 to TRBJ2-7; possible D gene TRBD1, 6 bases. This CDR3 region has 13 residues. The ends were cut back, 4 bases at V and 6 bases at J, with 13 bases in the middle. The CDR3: CASSSGRGGEQYV. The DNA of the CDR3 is TGTGCCAGCAGTTCCGGCCGAGGGGGCGAGCAGTACGTC.

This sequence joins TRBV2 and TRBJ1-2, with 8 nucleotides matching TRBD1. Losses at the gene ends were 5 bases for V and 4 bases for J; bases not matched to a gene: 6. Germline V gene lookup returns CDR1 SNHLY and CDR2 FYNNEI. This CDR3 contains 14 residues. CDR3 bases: TGTGCCAGCAGTAGGACAGGGATTAGCTATGGCTACACCTTC. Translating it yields CASSRTGISYGYTF. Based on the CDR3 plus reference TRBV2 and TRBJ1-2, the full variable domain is EPEVTQTPSHQVTQMGQEVILRCVPISNHLYFYWYRQILGQKVEFLVSFYNNEISEKSEIFDDQFSVERPDGSNFTLKIRSTKLEDSAMYFCASSRTGISYGYTFGSGTRLTVV.

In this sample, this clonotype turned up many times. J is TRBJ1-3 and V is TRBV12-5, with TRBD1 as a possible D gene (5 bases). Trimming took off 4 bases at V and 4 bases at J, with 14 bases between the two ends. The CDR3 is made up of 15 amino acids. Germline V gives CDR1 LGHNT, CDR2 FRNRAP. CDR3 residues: CASGSPGGVGNTIYF. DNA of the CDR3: TGTGCTAGTGGTTCCCCCGGGGGGGTAGGAAACACCATATATTTT.

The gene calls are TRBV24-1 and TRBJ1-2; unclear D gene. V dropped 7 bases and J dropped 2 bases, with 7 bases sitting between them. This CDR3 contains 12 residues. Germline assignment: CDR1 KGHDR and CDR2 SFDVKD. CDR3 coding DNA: TGTGCCACCAGCACGGCGAACTATGGCTACACCTTC. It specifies CATSTANYGYTF.

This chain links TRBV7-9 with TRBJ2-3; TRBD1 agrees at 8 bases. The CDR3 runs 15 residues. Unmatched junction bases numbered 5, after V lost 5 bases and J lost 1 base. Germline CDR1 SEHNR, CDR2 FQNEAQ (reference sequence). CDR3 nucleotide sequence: TGTGCCAGCAGCAATGACAGGGGAGGCACAGATACGCAGTATTTT. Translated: CASSNDRGGTDTQYF.

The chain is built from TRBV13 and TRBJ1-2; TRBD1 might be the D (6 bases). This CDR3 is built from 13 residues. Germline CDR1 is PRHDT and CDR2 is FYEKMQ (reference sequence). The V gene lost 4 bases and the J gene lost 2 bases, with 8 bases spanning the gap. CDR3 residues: CASSYGQNYGYTF. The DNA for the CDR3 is TGTGCCAGCAGCTATGGACAGAACTATGGCTACACCTTC.

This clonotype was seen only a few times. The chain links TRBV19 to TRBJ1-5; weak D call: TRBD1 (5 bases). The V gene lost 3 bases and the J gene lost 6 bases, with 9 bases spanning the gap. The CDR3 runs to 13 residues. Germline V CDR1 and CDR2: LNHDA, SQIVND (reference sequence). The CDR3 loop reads CASSIQGGQPQHF. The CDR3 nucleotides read TGTGCCAGTAGTATCCAGGGCGGTCAGCCCCAGCATTTT.

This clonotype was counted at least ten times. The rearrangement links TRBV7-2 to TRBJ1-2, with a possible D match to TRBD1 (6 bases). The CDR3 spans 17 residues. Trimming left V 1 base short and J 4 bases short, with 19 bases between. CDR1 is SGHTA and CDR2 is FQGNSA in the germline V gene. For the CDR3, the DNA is TGTGCCAGCAGCTTAGGATTGGGGGGGCGTCAGTCCTATGGCTACACCTTC. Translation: CASSLGLGGRQSYGYTF.

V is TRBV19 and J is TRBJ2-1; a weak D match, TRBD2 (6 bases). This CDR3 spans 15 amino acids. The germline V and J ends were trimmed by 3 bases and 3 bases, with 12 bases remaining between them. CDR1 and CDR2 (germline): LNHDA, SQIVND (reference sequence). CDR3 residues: CASSMVLAYYNEQFF. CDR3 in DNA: TGTGCCAGTAGTATGGTTCTAGCGTACTACAATGAGCAGTTCTTC. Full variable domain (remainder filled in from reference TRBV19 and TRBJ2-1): DGGITQSPKYLFRKEGQNVTLSCEQNLNHDAMYWYRQDPGQGLRLIYYSQIVNDFQKGDIAEGYSVSREKKESFPLTVTSAQKNPTAFYLCASSMVLAYYNEQFFGPGTRLTVL.